One sample yielded the 18 T cell receptor beta chains listed below, sequenced in a study of blood T cells in healthy people across ages. Together with a sample-barcoded 5' primer, a J-beta primer mix was included in a second PCR lasting roughly 6 to 12 cycles. TCRdb re-analysed the 5' RACE reads in MiXCR, keeping a single row per CDR3 protein. The sample shows about 580,000 distinct CDR3 sequences, around half of them seen only once. Material: blood. The source is a man aged 80 or over in good health.

This clonotype occurred a few times. V gene TRBV9 combines with J gene TRBJ1-4; tentative D call: TRBD1 (5 bases). The CDR3 consists of 15 residues. V gave up 0 bases and J gave up 7 bases, with 13 bases separating them. The germline V gene encodes CDR1 SGDLS and CDR2 YYNGEE. CDR3 sequence (DNA): TGTGCCAGCAGCGTAGGTGGGGGGTCGGGTGAAAAACTGTTTTTT. Translating gives CASSVGGGSGEKLFF.

Of note for this clonotype: This may arise from a read error, as a much more abundant clone is one base away. This chain links TRBV6-5 with TRBJ2-1, with D unclear. This CDR3 is 11 amino acids long. CDR1 and CDR2 (germline): MNHEY, SVGAGI. V was trimmed by 5 bases and J by 6 bases, leaving 5 bases between them. CDR3 protein: CASSNANEQFF. Written as DNA, the CDR3 is TGTGCCAGCAGTAACGCCAATGAGCAGTTCTTC.

CDR3 nucleotides: TGTGCCAGCAGCGCGGGACAGGGGATCTCCTACGAGCAGTACTTC. Protein: CASSAGQGISYEQYF. V is TRBV7-2 and J is TRBJ2-7; 10 bases map to TRBD1. CDR1 and CDR2 (germline): SGHTA, FQGNSA. V lost 5 bases, J lost 0 bases, and 4 bases stayed unmatched. CDR3 size: 15 residues.

In DNA form, the CDR3 reads TGTGCCAGCAGCACGGGGGGTGGACGGAATAGCAATCAGCCCCAGCATTTT. Protein sequence: CASSTGGGRNSNQPQHF. This chain connects TRBV21-1 to TRBJ1-5; the listed D gene, TRBD1, was not tested against the DNA. TRBV21-1 is tagged as a pseudogene. The CDR3 consists of 17 residues.

This clonotype showed up just a few times. This chain links TRBV7-2 with TRBJ1-5; D ambiguous. The germline gives CDR1 SGHTA, CDR2 FQGNSA. The CDR3 has 13 amino acids. Trimming stripped 5 bases from V and 3 bases from J, with 8 bases between. The CDR3 loop reads CASSVSPNQPQHF. The CDR3 nucleotides are TGTGCCAGCAGCGTCAGTCCCAATCAGCCCCAGCATTTT. The whole variable domain, filled in from reference TRBV7-2 and TRBJ1-5, reads GAGVSQSPSNKVTEKGKDVELRCDPISGHTALYWYRQSLGQGLEFLIYFQGNSAPDKSGLPSDRFSAERTGGSVSTLTIQRTQQEDSAVYLCASSVSPNQPQHFGDGTRLSIL.

The J gene is TRBJ1-2, the V gene TRBV20-1; D is perhaps TRBD1 (5 bases). CDR1 is DFQATT, CDR2 SNEGSKA, per germline (reference sequence). Trimming took off 5 bases at V and 7 bases at J, with 11 bases between the two ends. The CDR3 has 11 residues. In DNA form, the CDR3 reads TGCAGTGCTCCAACCCAGGGTGGCTACACCTTC. Its protein is CSAPTQGGYTF.

The chain carries TRBV7-2 and TRBJ1-4; D possibly corresponds to TRBD1 (6 bases). The CDR3 has 16 amino acids. The germline V gene encodes CDR1 SGHTA and CDR2 FQGNSA. V was shortened by 0 bases and J by 10 bases, with 18 bases between the two germline ends. CDR3 amino acids: CASSLAPRDMGGKLFF. As DNA, the CDR3 is TGTGCCAGCAGCTTAGCGCCCCGGGACATGGGGGGAAAACTGTTTTTT.

This clonotype has a handful of counts. The chain links TRBV27 to TRBJ1-1; D call uncertain. The germline gives CDR1 MNHEY, CDR2 SMNVEV (reference sequence). This CDR3 has 15 residues. V lost 5 bases and J lost 4, with 17 bases in between. CDR3 loop: CASSPWTGAGTEAFF. Written as DNA, the CDR3 is TGTGCCAGCAGTCCCTGGACGGGAGCGGGCACTGAAGCTTTCTTT.

This clonotype was observed a handful of times. The chain is built from TRBV7-9 and TRBJ2-7; the D is unclear. Trimming stripped 4 bases from V and 3 bases from J, with 16 bases between. The CDR3 is 15 residues long. Per the germline V gene, CDR1 is SEHNR and CDR2 is FQNEAQ (reference sequence). For the CDR3, the DNA is TGTGCCAGCAGCTCCCCCCTCCCAGCGATCTACGAGCAGTACTTC. Its translation: CASSSPLPAIYEQYF.

This rearrangement joins TRBV7-2 to TRBJ2-2; D may be TRBD2 (6 bases). Germline CDR1 is SGHTA and CDR2 is FQGNSA. V shed 8 bases and J shed 0 bases, with 10 bases lying between them. The CDR3 runs to 14 residues. The CDR3 region has the DNA TGTGCCAGCGGTAGCGGAACGAACACCGGGGAGCTGTTTTTT. Encoded protein: CASGSGTNTGELFF.

V usage is TRBV20-1 and J usage is TRBJ2-3; D is undetermined. The CDR3 covers 12 residues. In germline, CDR1 is DFQATT, CDR2 SNEGSKA (reference sequence). Deletions cut 7 bases from V and 0 bases from J, with 8 bases between. CDR3 nucleotides: TGCAGTGTCTCGACTAGCACAGATACGCAGTATTTT. As protein: CSVSTSTDTQYF.

The CDR3 bases are TGCGCCAGCAGCTTGGTTGCTAGCGAGAACACCGGGGAGCTGTTTTTT. Its translation: CASSLVASENTGELFF. The V and J genes are TRBV5-1 and TRBJ2-2; maybe TRBD2 (6 bases). Germline CDR1 and CDR2: SGHRS and YFSETQ. The V and J ends lost 0 bases and 1 base respectively, with 10 bases between them. The CDR3 has 16 amino acids.

V usage is TRBV6-6 and J usage is TRBJ2-4; 7 nucleotides line up with TRBD2. Germline lookup yields CDR1 MNHNY and CDR2 SVGAGI (reference sequence). The ends lost 4 bases at V and 8 bases at J; junction bases unmatched: 5. The CDR3 runs to 13 residues. The CDR3 nucleotides are TGTGCCAGCAGTTCGGGTAGCGGGTACATTCAGTACTTC. Its translation is CASSSGSGYIQYF.

This sequence joins TRBV20-1 and TRBJ2-3; possible D gene TRBD1, 8 bases. Germline-derived CDR1 and CDR2 are DFQATT and SNEGSKA (reference sequence). CDR3 length: 17 residues. Trimming pared 0 bases from V and 4 bases from J, leaving 20 bases between. CDR3 protein: CSARDPGGQGGADTQYF. The CDR3 DNA follows: TGCAGTGCTAGAGATCCGGGAGGACAGGGAGGGGCAGATACGCAGTATTTT.

This clonotype is a singleton in its sample. This rearrangement joins TRBV29-1 to TRBJ2-2; D gene unclear. The V end was cut by 7 bases, the J end by 0 bases, with 18 bases between. Germline loops: CDR1 SQVTM, CDR2 ANQGSEA. The CDR3 runs 16 residues. In DNA, the CDR3 is TGCAGCGGAGCCCGGTATGACGGAGCGAACACCGGGGAGCTGTTTTTT. Amino acid sequence: CSGARYDGANTGELFF.

This clonotype was recorded a few times. The rearrangement joins TRBV20-1 to TRBJ2-1, with 8 bases fitting TRBD2. The germline V gene encodes CDR1 DFQATT and CDR2 SNEGSKA (reference sequence). The length of the CDR3 is 17 residues. The DNA for the CDR3 is TGCAGCTTAAAGTGGAGCGGGAGAGGCGTGGTCCACAATGAGCAGTTCTTC. Residues: CSLKWSGRGVVHNEQFF.

A few counts support this clonotype. The chain uses TRBV7-3 and TRBJ2-7; tentative D call: TRBD1 (6 bases). With 5 bases removed from V and 2 bases from J, the gap between germline ends came to 16 bases. The CDR3 extends over 15 amino acids. CDR1 and CDR2 (germline): SGHTA, FQGTGA. The CDR3 sequence is CASSRGTPVTYEQYF. In nucleotides, the CDR3 is TGTGCCAGCAGCCGAGGGACACCTGTGACCTACGAGCAGTACTTC. Using reference TRBV7-3 and TRBJ2-7 for the parts outside the CDR3, the full variable domain is GAGVSQTPSNKVTEKGKYVELRCDPISGHTALYWYRQSLGQGPEFLIYFQGTGAADDSGLPNDRFFAVRPEGSVSTLKIQRTERGDSAVYLCASSRGTPVTYEQYFGPGTRLTVT.

This chain uses TRBV6-6 with TRBJ1-1, with unresolved D. Trimming removed 5 bases at V and 5 bases at J, with 9 bases between. Germline values: CDR1 MNHNY, CDR2 SVGAGI (reference sequence). This CDR3 has 12 residues. The CDR3 sequence: CASSRSPTEAFF. The CDR3 coding sequence is TGTGCCAGCAGTCGCTCACCGACTGAAGCTTTCTTT.